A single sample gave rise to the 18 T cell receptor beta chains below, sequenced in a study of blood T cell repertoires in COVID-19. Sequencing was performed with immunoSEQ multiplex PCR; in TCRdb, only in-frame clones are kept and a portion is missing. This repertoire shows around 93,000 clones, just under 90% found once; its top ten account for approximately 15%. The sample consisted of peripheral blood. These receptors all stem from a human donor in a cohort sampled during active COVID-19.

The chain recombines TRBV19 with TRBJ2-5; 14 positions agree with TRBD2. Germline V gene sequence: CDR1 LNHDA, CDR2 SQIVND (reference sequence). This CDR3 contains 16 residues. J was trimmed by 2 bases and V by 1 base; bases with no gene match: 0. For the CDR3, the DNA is TGTGCCAGTAGTATAGGACTAGCGGGAGGGCAAGAGACCCAGTACTTC. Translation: CASSIGLAGGQETQYF.

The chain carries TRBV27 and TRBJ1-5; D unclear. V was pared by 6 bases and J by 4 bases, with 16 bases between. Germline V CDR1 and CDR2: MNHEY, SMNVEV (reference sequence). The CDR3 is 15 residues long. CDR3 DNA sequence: TGTGCCAGCAGCCCCGCCGCCGTCAGTAATCAGCCCCAGCATTTT. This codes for CASSPAAVSNQPQHF.

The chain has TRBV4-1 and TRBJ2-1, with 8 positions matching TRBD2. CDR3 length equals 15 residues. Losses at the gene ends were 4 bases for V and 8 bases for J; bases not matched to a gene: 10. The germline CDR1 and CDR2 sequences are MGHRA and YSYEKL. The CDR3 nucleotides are TGCGCCAGCAGCCCACCGGGACTAGGGCTCCATGAGCAGTTCTTC. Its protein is CASSPPGLGLHEQFF.

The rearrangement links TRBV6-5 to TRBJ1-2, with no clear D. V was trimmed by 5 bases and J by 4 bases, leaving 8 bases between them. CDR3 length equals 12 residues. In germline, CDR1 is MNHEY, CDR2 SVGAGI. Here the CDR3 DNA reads TGTGCCAGCAGTCAGGCTACCTATGGCTACACCTTC. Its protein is CASSQATYGYTF.

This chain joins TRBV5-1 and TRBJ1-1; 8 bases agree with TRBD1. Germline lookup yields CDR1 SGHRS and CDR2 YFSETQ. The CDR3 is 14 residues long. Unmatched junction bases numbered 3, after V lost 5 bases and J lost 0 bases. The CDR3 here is CASRDRGLNTEAFF. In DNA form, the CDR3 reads TGCGCCAGCAGAGACAGGGGCCTGAACACTGAAGCTTTCTTT.

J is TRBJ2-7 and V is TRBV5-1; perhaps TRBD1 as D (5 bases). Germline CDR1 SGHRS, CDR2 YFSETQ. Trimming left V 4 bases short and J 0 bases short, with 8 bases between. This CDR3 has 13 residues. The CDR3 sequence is CASSLDNSYEQYF. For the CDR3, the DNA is TGCGCCAGCAGCCTGGACAACTCCTACGAGCAGTACTTC.

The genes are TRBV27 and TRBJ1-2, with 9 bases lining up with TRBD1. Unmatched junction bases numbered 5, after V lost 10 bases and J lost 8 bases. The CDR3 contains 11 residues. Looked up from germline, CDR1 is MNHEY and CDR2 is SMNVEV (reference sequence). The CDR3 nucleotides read TGTGCCATCCGGACAGGGGACGGCTACACCTTC. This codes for CAIRTGDGYTF.

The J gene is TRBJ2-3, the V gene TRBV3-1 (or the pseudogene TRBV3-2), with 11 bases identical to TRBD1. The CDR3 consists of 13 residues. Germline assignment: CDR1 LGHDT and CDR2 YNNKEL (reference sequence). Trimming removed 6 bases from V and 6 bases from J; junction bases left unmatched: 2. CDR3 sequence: CASRGQGADTQYF. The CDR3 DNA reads TGTGCCAGCAGAGGACAGGGGGCGGATACGCAGTATTTT.

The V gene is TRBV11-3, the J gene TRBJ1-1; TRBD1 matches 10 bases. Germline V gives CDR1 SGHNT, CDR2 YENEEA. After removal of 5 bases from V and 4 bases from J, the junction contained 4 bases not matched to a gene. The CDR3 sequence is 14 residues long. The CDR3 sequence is CASSNGQGVTEAFF. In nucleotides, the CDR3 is TGTGCCAGCAGCAACGGACAGGGGGTCACTGAAGCTTTCTTT. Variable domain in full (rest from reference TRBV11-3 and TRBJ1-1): EAGVVQSPRYKIIEKKQPVAFWCNPISGHNTLYWYLQNLGQGPELLIRYENEEAVDDSQLPKDRFSAERLKGVDSTLKIQPAELGDSAVYLCASSNGQGVTEAFFGQGTRLTVV.

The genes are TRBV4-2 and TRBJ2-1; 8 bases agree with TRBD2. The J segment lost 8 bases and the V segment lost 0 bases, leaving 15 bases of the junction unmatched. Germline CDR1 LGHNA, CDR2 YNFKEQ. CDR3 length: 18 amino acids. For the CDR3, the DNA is TGTGCCAGCAGCCAAGAATTTTGGCTAGCGGGCCTTTCGTATGAGCAGTTCTTC. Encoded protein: CASSQEFWLAGLSYEQFF.

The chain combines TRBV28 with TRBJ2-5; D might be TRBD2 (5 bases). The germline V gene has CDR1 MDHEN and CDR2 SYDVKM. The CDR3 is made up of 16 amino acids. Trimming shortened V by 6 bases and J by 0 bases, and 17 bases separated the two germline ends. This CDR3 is CASSLILAANQETQYF. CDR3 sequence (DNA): TGTGCCAGCAGCCTGATTCTAGCCGCGAACCAAGAGACCCAGTACTTC.

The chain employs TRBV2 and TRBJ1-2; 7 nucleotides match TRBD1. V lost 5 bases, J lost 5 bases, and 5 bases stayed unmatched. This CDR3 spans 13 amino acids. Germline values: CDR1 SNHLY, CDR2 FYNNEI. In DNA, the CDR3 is TGTGCCAGCAGTTTCCAGGGGGATTATGGCTACACCTTC. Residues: CASSFQGDYGYTF.

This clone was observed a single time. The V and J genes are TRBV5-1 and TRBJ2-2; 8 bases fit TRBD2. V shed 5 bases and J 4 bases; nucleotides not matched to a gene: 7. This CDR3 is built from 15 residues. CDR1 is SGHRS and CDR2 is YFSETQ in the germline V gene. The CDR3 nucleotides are TGCGCCAGCAGACCAGCGGGAGTAAGCACCGGGGAGCTGTTTTTT. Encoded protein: CASRPAGVSTGELFF.

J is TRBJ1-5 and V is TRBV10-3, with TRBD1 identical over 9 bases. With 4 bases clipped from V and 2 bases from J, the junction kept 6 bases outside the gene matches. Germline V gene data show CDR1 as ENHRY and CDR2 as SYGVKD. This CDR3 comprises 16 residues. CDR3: CAISAHDRGGNQPQHF. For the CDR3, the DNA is TGTGCCATCAGTGCCCACGACAGGGGGGGCAATCAGCCCCAGCATTTT.

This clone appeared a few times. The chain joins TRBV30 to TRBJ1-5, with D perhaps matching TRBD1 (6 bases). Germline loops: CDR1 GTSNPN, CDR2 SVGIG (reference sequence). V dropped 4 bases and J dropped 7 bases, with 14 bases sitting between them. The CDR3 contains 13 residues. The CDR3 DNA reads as TGTGCCTGGAATACGGGTCAGGGGCAGCCCCAGCATTTT. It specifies CAWNTGQGQPQHF. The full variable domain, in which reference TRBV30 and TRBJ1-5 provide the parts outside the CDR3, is SQTIHQWPATLVQPVGSPLSLECTVEGTSNPNLYWYRQAAGRGLQLLFYSVGIGQISSEVPQNLSASRPQDRQFILSSKKLLLSDSGFYLCAWNTGQGQPQHFGDGTRLSIL.

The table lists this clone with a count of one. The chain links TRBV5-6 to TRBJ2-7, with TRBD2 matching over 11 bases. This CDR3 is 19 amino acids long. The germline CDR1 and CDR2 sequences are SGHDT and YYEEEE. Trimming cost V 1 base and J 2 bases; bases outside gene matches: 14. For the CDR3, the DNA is TGTGCCAGCAGCTTGTCTTTCGGCACTAGCGGGAGATTCACCTACGAGCAGTACTTC. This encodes CASSLSFGTSGRFTYEQYF.

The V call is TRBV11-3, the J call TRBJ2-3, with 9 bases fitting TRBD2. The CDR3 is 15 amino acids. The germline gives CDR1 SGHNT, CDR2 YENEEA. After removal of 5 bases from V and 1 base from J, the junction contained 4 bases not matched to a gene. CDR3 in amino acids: CASSLTSGRTDTQYF. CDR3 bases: TGTGCCAGCAGCCTGACTAGCGGTCGCACAGATACGCAGTATTTT.

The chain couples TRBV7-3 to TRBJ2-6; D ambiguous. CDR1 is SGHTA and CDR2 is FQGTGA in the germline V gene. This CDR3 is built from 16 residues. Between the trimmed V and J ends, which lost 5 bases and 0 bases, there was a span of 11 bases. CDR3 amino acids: CASSPSGSSGANVLTF. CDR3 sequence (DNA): TGTGCCAGCAGCCCGTCCGGGTCCTCTGGGGCCAACGTCCTGACTTTC.